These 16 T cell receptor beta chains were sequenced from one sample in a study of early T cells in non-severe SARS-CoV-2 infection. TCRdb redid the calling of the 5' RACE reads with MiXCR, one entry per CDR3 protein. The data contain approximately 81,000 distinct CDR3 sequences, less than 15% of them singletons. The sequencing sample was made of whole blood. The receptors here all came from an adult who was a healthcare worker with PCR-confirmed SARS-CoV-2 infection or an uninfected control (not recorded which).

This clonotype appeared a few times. This chain's CDR3 is CASSQEWGYEQYF. The CDR3, as DNA: TGTGCCAGCAGCCAAGAGTGGGGGTACGAGCAGTACTTC. The chain carries TRBV4-2 and TRBJ2-7, with D perhaps being TRBD1 or TRBD2 (5 bases each). The germline CDR1 and CDR2 sequences are LGHNA and YNFKEQ. CDR3 length equals 13 residues. Trimming took 0 bases from V and 4 from J, leaving 7 bases between them.

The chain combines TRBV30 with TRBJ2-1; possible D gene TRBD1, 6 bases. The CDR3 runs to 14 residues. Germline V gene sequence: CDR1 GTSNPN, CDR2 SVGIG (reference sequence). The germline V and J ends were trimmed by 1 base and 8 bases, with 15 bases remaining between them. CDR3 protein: CAWSAARQAYEQFF. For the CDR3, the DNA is TGTGCCTGGAGTGCTGCCAGACAGGCCTATGAGCAGTTCTTC.

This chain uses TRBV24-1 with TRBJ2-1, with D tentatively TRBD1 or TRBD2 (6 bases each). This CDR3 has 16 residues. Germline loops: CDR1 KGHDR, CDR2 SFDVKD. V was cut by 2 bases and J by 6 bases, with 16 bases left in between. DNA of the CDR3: TGTGCCACCAGTGATTCGCGTGAGGGGGGAGGCAATGAGCAGTTCTTC. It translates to CATSDSREGGGNEQFF.

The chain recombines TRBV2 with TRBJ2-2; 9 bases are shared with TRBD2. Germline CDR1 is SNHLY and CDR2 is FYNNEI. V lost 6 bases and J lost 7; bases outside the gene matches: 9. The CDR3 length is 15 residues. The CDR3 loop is CASSAWTSEVGELFF. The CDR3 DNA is TGTGCCAGCAGCGCCTGGACTAGCGAGGTCGGGGAGCTGTTTTTT.

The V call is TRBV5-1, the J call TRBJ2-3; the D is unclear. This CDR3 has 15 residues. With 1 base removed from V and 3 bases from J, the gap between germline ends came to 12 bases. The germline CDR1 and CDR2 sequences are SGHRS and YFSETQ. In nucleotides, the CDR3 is TGCGCCAGCAGCTTGCTAGGGATACGAACAGATACGCAGTATTTT. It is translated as CASSLLGIRTDTQYF.

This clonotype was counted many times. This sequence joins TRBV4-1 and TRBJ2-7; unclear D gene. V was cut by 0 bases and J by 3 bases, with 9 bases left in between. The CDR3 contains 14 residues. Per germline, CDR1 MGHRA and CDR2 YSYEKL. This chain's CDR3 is CASSQDTDNYEQYF. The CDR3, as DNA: TGCGCCAGCAGCCAAGATACAGATAACTACGAGCAGTACTTC.

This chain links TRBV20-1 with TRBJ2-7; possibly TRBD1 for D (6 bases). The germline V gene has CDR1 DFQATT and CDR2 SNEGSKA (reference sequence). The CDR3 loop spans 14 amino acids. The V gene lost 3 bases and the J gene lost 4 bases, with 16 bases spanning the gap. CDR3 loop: CSARPGWGPYEQYF. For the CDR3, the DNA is TGCAGTGCTAGGCCGGGGTGGGGGCCTTACGAGCAGTACTTC.

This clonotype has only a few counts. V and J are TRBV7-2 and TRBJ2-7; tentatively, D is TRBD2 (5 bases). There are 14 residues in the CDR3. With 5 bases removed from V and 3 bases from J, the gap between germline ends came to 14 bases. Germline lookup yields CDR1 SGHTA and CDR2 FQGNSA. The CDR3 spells CASSRTPDSYEQYF. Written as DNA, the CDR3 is TGTGCCAGCAGCCGGACTCCCGATAGCTACGAGCAGTACTTC.

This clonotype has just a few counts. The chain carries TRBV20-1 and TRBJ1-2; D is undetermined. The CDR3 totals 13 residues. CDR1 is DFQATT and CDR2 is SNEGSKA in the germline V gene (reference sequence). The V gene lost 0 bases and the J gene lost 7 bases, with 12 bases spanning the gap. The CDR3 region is CSARDGPRSGYTF. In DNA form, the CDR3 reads TGCAGTGCTAGAGACGGACCCCGTAGTGGCTACACCTTC.

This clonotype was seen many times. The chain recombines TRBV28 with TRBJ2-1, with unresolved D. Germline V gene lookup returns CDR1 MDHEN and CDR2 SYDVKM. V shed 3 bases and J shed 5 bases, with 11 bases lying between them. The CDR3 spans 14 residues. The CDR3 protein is CASSFFRGHNEQFF. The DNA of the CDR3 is TGTGCCAGCAGTTTTTTCCGAGGCCACAATGAGCAGTTCTTC.

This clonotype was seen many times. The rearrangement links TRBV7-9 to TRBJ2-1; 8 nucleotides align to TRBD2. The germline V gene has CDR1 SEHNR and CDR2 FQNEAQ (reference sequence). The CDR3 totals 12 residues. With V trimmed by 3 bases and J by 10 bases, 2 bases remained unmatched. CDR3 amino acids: CASSFSGVEQFF. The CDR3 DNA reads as TGTGCCAGCAGCTTTAGCGGGGTAGAGCAGTTCTTC.

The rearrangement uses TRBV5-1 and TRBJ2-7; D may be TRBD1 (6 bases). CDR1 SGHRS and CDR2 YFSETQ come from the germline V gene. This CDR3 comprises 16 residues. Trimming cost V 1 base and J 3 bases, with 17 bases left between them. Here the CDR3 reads CASSLITSVQGYEQYF. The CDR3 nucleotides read TGCGCCAGCAGCTTGATAACTTCAGTACAGGGCTACGAGCAGTACTTC.

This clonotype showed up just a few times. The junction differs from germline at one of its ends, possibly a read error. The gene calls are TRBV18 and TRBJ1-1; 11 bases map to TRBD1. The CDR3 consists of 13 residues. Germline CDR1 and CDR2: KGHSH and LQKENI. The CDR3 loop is CASSTPGQGGAFF. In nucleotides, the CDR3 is TGTGCCAGCTCAACACCGGGACAGGGGGGCGCTTTCTTT.

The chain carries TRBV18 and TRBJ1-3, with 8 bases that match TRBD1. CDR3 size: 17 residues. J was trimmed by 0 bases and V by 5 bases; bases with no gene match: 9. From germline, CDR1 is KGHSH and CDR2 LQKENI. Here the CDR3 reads CASSTRTGKDSGNTIYF. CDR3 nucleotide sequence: TGTGCCAGCTCAACTCGGACAGGGAAGGACTCTGGAAACACCATATATTTT.

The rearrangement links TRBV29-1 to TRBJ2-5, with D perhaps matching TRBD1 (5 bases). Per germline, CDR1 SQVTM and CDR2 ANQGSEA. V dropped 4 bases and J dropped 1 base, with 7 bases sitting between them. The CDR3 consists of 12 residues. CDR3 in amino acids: CSVAQGQETQYF. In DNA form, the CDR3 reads TGCAGCGTTGCCCAGGGCCAAGAGACCCAGTACTTC.

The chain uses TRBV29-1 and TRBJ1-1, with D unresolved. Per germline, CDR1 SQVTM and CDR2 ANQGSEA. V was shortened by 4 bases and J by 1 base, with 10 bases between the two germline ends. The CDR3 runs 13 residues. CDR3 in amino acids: CSVVGLRNTEAFF. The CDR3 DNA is TGCAGCGTTGTCGGGTTGAGGAACACTGAAGCTTTCTTT.